The rows below give T cell receptor beta chains drawn from one sample of a study of a mutant IDH1 vaccine in newly diagnosed glioma. TCRdb's table, derived via immunoSEQ multiplex PCR, lists solely in-frame clones and lacks some. Here the sample spans 30,000 to 35,000 clones, 55% to 60% being singletons. Their antigens are not known. This sample comprised PBMCs, obtained from a glioma patient whose treatment included an IDH1 peptide vaccine. Every receptor here comes from a woman between 18 and 29 years old with glioma. The CDR3 runs from the conserved cysteine through the conserved F or W. The D gene is left open where the match is weak. The size entry is marked missing in some rows and otherwise reads once, few, many or a size class.

>NA|TRBD1|TRBJ1-1|TRBV6-4
TGTGCCAGCAGCCTCGGGACAGCCGAACAGGAAGCTTTCTTT
CASSLGTAEQEAFF
>NA|NA|TRBJ1-5|TRBV19
TGTGCCAGTAGTTCCAATTCAGCTCAGCCCCAGCATTTT
CASSSNSAQPQHF
>NA|TRBD1|TRBJ2-7|TRBV27
TGTGCCAGCAGTAACTCGGGGACAGGGACGAGCGAGCAGTACTTC
CASSNSGTGTSEQYF
>NA|TRBD2|TRBJ2-7|TRBV7-2
TGTGCCAGCAGCACCACTGTCCGGGGGGGCTGGTACGAGCAGTACTTC
CASSTTVRGGWYEQYF
>once|NA|TRBJ1-1|TRBV7-9
TGTGCCAGCAGCAACCGACAGGTCCCGAACACTGAAGCTTTCTTT
CASSNRQVPNTEAFF
>NA|NA|TRBJ1-5|TRBV7-9
TGTGCCAGCAGCTTAGCGCCTCGGGAGCCTTGGGACAATCAGCCCCAGCATTTT
CASSLAPREPWDNQPQHF
>NA|TRBD1|TRBJ1-5|TRBV28
TGTGCCAGCAGTACAGGGGCCCATAGCAATCAGCCCCAGCATTTT
CASSTGAHSNQPQHF
>NA|NA|TRBJ1-1|TRBV19
TGTGCCAGTAGTTCGGTCCAGAACACTGAAGCTTTCTTT
CASSSVQNTEAFF
>few|NA|TRBJ1-2|TRBV30
TGTGCCTGGAGTCCCTTGACCCTCTCCTATGGCTACACCTTC
CAWSPLTLSYGYTF
>NA|NA|TRBJ2-5|TRBV7-6
TGTGCCAGCAGCTCTAGACTTGGACGGCAACAAGAGACCCAGTACTTC
CASSSRLGRQQETQYF
>NA|NA|TRBJ1-2|TRBV29-1
TGCAGCGTTGACGTTTCGGGACGGATAAACTATGGCTACACCTTC
CSVDVSGRINYGYTF
>NA|TRBD2|TRBJ2-7|TRBV10-3
TGTGCCTCCAACGCAGCGGGAGGGTCCTACGAGCAGTACTTC
CASNAAGGSYEQYF
>NA|NA|TRBJ1-1|TRBV5-1
TGCGCCAGCAGCTTGGCCGGGGGGAACACTGAAGCTTTCTTT
CASSLAGGNTEAFF
>NA|TRBD2|TRBJ2-3|TRBV5-1
TGCGCCAGCAGCTTGGAACCCGGGACTAGCGGAACTAGCACAGATACGCAGTATTTT
CASSLEPGTSGTSTDTQYF
>NA|TRBD1|TRBJ1-1|TRBV6-6
TGTGCCAGCAGATTGCCGGGACAGGGGAAAGCTTTCTTT
CASRLPGQGKAFF
>few|NA|TRBJ1-2|TRBV30
TGTGCCTGGAGTCTTCCGGGGTGGGGCTACACCTTC
CAWSLPGWGYTF
>NA|NA|TRBJ1-2|TRBV10-2
TGCGCCAGCAGTGAGGATACAGATTATGGCTACACCTTC
CASSEDTDYGYTF
>NA|NA|TRBJ1-3|TRBV19
TGTGCCAGTAGTATGGCCAGGGGCTCTGGAAACACCATATATTTT
CASSMARGSGNTIYF
>NA|TRBD1|TRBJ1-4|TRBV2
TGTGCCAGCAGTGCTCAGGGGGCAGGTGAAAAACTGTTTTTT
CASSAQGAGEKLFF
>NA|TRBD2|TRBJ2-1|TRBV4-1
TGCGCCAGCAGCCTCTGGACTAGCGGGGGGGATGAGCAGTTCTTC
CASSLWTSGGDEQFF
>NA|NA|TRBJ1-1|TRBV30
TGTGCCTGGGGATCGTTCGAGACTGAAGCTTTCTTT
CAWGSFETEAFF
>NA|NA|TRBJ2-6|TRBV11-3
TGTGCCAGCAGCTTAGGGGGTGGCAGGCTGACCTCTGGGGCCAACGTCCTGACTTTC
CASSLGGGRLTSGANVLTF
>NA|TRBD1|TRBJ1-1|TRBV10-3
TGTGCCATCGGGGACAGGGGGAACACTGAAGCTTTCTTT
CAIGDRGNTEAFF
>NA|NA|TRBJ2-5|TRBV5-1
TGCGCCAGCAGCTTCGAGGGAACCGGCGGTGAGACCCAGTACTTC
CASSFEGTGGETQYF
>NA|TRBD2|TRBJ2-1|TRBV11-3
TGTGCCAGCAGCTTAGGGGGAGGGGTGCATGGCTCCTACAATGAGCAGTTCTTC
CASSLGGGVHGSYNEQFF
>NA|TRBD1|TRBJ1-5|TRBV19
TGTGCCAGTAGTTTATCCTCCGGGACAGGGATTAGCAATCAGCCCCAGCATTTT
CASSLSSGTGISNQPQHF
>NA|TRBD1|TRBJ2-3|TRBV30
TGTGCCTGGGGACAGGGGTCCACAGATACGCAGTATTTT
CAWGQGSTDTQYF
>NA|NA|TRBJ1-2|TRBV28
TGTGCCACCAGACCGACGGTGATCTATGGCTACACCTTC
CATRPTVIYGYTF
>NA|TRBD2|TRBJ2-3|TRBV5-6
TGTGCCAGCAGCTTGGGGCTAGCGGGAGGTAGCACAGATACGCAGTATTTT
CASSLGLAGGSTDTQYF
>few|NA|TRBJ1-1|TRBV9
TGTGCCAGCAGCGTATCACAGCGCAACACTGAAGCTTTCTTT
CASSVSQRNTEAFF
>NA|NA|TRBJ2-7|TRBV6-1
TGTGCCAGCAGTGACGATTATCCATGGACATTCAGCTCCTACGAGCAGTACTTC
CASSDDYPWTFSSYEQYF
>NA|TRBD2|TRBJ2-5|TRBV18
TGTGCCAGCTCACGCCAGACTAGCGGAGAAGAGACCCAGTACTTC
CASSRQTSGEETQYF
>once|TRBD2|TRBJ2-5|TRBV7-8
TGTGCCAGCAGCCGTGGGGGGGAAGAGACCCAGTACTTC
CASSRGGEETQYF
>once|NA|TRBJ2-7|TRBV6-5
TGTGCCAGCAGGCCGGGACCAAACTACGAGCAGTACTTC
CASRPGPNYEQYF
>NA|TRBD2|TRBJ2-1|TRBV4-2
TGTGCCAGCAGCCAAGATCCAAGGGGCGGGGGGAACGAGCAGTTCTTC
CASSQDPRGGGNEQFF
>NA|NA|TRBJ2-1|TRBV11-2
TGTGCCAGCACCTCGGGTAGGGGTCTATACAATGAGCAGTTCTTC
CASTSGRGLYNEQFF
>NA|NA|TRBJ1-2|TRBV5-1
TGCGCCAGCAGCTTGGGGACGGCAGTTTTGTCTGGCTACACCTTC
CASSLGTAVLSGYTF
>few|NA|TRBJ2-7|TRBV11-3
TGTGCCAGCAGCTTAGAGCCTGTCTCCTACGAGCAGTACTTC
CASSLEPVSYEQYF
>NA|TRBD1|TRBJ1-5|TRBV5-1
TGCGCCAGCAGCTACGAGACAGGGGATCAGCCCCAGCATTTT
CASSYETGDQPQHF
>few|NA|TRBJ2-3|TRBV2
TGTGCCAGCAGCCGACGGCTAGCCCTCTCGACAGATACGCAGTATTTT
CASSRRLALSTDTQYF
>NA|TRBD1|TRBJ1-2|TRBV16
TGTGCCAGCAGCCACCCGGACAGGGGGCAGAGCTATGGCTACACCTTC
CASSHPDRGQSYGYTF
>few|NA|TRBJ2-7|TRBV28
TGTGCCAGCAGTTTAGCGGGGTACTCCTACGAGCAGTACTTC
CASSLAGYSYEQYF
>once|TRBD1|TRBJ1-2|TRBV4-1
TGCGCCAGCAGCCACGAGGGACAGGGGGCGCTGGGCTACACCTTC
CASSHEGQGALGYTF
>NA|NA|TRBJ1-2|TRBV29-1
TGCAGCGTCGGGAAGGGACTCAGGAACTATGGCTACACCTTC
CSVGKGLRNYGYTF
>few|NA|TRBJ1-5|TRBV6-1
TGTGCCAGCAGTGAAAATCCCAATCAGCCCCAGCATTTT
CASSENPNQPQHF
>NA|NA|TRBJ1-5|TRBV6-1
TGTGCCAGCATCCTGGGAGGGAGCAATCAGCCCCAGCATTTT
CASILGGSNQPQHF
>NA|TRBD1|TRBJ1-1|TRBV29-1
TGCAGCGTCGTCCCGACAGGGACGAACACTGAAGCTTTCTTT
CSVVPTGTNTEAFF
>NA|NA|TRBJ2-7|TRBV2
TGTGCCAGCATCCCCCCTCGCGCAGCACCAACCTACGAGCAGTACTTC
CASIPPRAAPTYEQYF
>NA|NA|TRBJ2-7|TRBV5-1
TGCGCCAGCAGCTTGGGATATGGGGGAGCAAGCTACGAGCAGTACTTC
CASSLGYGGASYEQYF
>NA|TRBD1|TRBJ1-6|TRBV7-9
TGTGCCAGCAGCTCTACAGGGGCCGGGGGGAATTCACCCCTCCACTTT
CASSSTGAGGNSPLHF
>NA|TRBD1|TRBJ2-2|TRBV4-2
TGTGCCAGCAGCCACGTCGGCGGCCAGGGGGCAACCGGGGAGCTGTTTTTT
CASSHVGGQGATGELFF
>few|NA|TRBJ1-2|TRBV28
TGTGCCAGCAGGCCGGGACACCTAAACTATGGCTACACCTTC
CASRPGHLNYGYTF
>NA|TRBD1|TRBJ2-7|TRBV2
TGTGCCAGCAGACCAACAGGGGGGACGAACGAGCAGTACTTC
CASRPTGGTNEQYF
>NA|NA|TRBJ2-7|TRBV18
TGTGCCAGCTCACCACCGGGGGTACCCTACGAGCAGTACTTC
CASSPPGVPYEQYF
>once|TRBD2|TRBJ2-7|TRBV28
TGTGCCAGCATCAAGACTAGCCGATCCTACGAGCAGTACTTC
CASIKTSRSYEQYF
>few|NA|TRBJ2-2|TRBV27
TGTGCCAGCAGTCCCCCACCCGCGAACACCGGGGAGCTGTTTTTT
CASSPPPANTGELFF
>few|TRBD1|TRBJ1-1|TRBV7-3
TGTGCCAGCAGCTTAGACAGGGGGAACACTGAAGCTTTCTTT
CASSLDRGNTEAFF